This entry features one T cell receptor (beta chain) sequence. In the same sample, other DNA sequences code for this CDR3. Using approximately 200 ng DNA, 25,000 to 35,000 T cell genomes, the sorted-subset replicate PCRs were run. TCRdb's table, derived via immunoSEQ multiplex PCR, lists solely in-frame clones and lacks some. The sample contains 1,400,000 or so clones, approximately 98.5% of which appear only once. This record belongs to a study of shared clonotypes between healthy human individuals. The CDR3 sequence is 15 residues long. The germline V gene has CDR1 SGDLS and CDR2 YYNGEE. Unmatched junction bases numbered 3, after V lost 0 bases and J lost 0 bases. The donors, healthy adults who were HIV-negative, had experienced no recent acute infections or vaccinations.

This receptor was obtained from a man younger than 40 in good health. Sequenced material: naive CD4+ T cells sorted from blood. Subset of the sample: CD45RA+ positively selected. This rearrangement joins TRBV9 to TRBJ2-7, with 7 bases fitting TRBD2. The CDR3 loop is CASSVAPSGSYEQYF. Here the CDR3 DNA reads TGTGCCAGCAGCGTAGCGCCTAGCGGCTCCTACGAGCAGTACTTC.